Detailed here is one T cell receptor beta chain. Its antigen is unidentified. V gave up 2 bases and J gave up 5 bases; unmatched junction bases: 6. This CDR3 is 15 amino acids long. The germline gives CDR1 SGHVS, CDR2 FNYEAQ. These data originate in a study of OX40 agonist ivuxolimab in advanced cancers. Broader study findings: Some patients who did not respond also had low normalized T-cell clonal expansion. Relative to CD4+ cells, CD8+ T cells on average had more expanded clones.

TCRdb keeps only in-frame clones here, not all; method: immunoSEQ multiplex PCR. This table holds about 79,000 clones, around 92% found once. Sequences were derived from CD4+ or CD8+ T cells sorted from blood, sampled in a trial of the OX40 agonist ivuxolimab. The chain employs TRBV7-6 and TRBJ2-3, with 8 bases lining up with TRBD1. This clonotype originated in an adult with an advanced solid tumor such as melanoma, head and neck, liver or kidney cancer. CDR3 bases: TGTGCCAGCAGCTTACCGACAGGGGTTAGAGATACGCAGTATTTT. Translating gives CASSLPTGVRDTQYF.